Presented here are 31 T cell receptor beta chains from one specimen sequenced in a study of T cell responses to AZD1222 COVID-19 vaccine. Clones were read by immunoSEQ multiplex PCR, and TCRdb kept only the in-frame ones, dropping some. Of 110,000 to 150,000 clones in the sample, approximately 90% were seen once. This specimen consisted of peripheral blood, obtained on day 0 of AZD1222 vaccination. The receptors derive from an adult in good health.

CDR3 loop: CAIRPAGNNEQFF. In DNA form, the CDR3 reads TGTGCCATCAGGCCAGCGGGGAACAATGAGCAGTTCTTC. This chain connects TRBV10-3 to TRBJ2-1; 7 nucleotides align to TRBD2. Trimming took 6 bases from V and 5 from J; bases not matched to a gene: 4. Per germline, CDR1 ENHRY and CDR2 SYGVKD. CDR3 length: 13 amino acids.

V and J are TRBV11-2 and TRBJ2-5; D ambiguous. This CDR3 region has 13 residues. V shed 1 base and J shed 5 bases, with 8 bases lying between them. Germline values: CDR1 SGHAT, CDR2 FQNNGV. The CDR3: CASSLGLGETQYF. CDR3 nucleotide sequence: TGTGCCAGCAGCTTAGGTTTGGGGGAGACCCAGTACTTC.

CDR3 DNA: TGTGCCTGGAGTGTGGGGGCCACTGAAGCTTTCTTT. It codes for CAWSVGATEAFF. This chain links TRBV30 with TRBJ1-1; a possible D gene is TRBD1 (6 bases). V was trimmed by 0 bases and J by 4 bases, leaving 6 bases between them. The germline CDR1 and CDR2 sequences are GTSNPN and SVGIG (reference sequence). The CDR3 has 12 residues.

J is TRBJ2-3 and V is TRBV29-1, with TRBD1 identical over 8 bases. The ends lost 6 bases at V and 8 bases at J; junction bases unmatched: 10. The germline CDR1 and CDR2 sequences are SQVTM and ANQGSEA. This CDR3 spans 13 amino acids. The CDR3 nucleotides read TGCAGCGTGACGCCGGGACAGGCGCGTACGCAGTATTTT. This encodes CSVTPGQARTQYF.

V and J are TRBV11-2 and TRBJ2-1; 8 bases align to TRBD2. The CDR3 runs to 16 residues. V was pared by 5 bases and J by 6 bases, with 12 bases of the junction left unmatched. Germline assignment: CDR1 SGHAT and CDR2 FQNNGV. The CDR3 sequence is CASSENSGINLNEQFF. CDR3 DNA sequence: TGTGCCAGCAGCGAAAATAGCGGGATTAATCTCAATGAGCAGTTCTTC.

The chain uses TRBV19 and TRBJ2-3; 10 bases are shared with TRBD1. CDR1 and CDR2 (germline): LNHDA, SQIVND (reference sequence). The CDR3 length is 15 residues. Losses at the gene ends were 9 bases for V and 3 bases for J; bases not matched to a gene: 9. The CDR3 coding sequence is TGTGCCAGCGTCCCGGGACAGGGGTGGACAGATACGCAGTATTTT. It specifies CASVPGQGWTDTQYF.

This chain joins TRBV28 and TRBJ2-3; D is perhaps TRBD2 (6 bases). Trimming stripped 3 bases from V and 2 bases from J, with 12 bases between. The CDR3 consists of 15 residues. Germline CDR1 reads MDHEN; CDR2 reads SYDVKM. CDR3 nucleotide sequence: TGTGCCAGCAGTTTGATGAGGAGGGACACAGATACGCAGTATTTT. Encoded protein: CASSLMRRDTDTQYF.

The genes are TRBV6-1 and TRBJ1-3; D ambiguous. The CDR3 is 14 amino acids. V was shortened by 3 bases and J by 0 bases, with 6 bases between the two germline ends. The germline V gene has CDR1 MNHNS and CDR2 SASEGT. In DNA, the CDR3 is TGTGCCAGCAGTGACGGTTTCTCTGGAAACACCATATATTTT. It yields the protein CASSDGFSGNTIYF.

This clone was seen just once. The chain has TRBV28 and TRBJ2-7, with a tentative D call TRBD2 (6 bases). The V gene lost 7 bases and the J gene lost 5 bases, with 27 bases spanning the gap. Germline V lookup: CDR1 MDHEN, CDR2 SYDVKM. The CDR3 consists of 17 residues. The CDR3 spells CASTPTSAGWRVHEQYF. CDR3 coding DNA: TGTGCCAGCACCCCCACGTCGGCGGGATGGAGGGTTCACGAGCAGTACTTC.

For the CDR3, the DNA is TGTGCCAGCAGTCGCCCAGCGGGGGGTTCGAACACCGGGGAGCTGTTTTTT. This sequence encodes CASSRPAGGSNTGELFF. The chain links TRBV6-6 to TRBJ2-2; TRBD2 agrees at 9 bases. Germline assignment: CDR1 MNHNY and CDR2 SVGAGI (reference sequence). J gave up 0 bases and V 5 bases, and 7 bases lay outside the gene matches. This CDR3 is 17 amino acids long.

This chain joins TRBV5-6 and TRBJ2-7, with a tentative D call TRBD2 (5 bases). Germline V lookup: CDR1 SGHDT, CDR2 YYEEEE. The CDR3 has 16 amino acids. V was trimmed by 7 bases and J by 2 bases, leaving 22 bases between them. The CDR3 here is CASQRTRGRFAYEQYF. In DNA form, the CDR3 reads TGTGCCAGCCAAAGGACCCGTGGGAGATTTGCCTACGAGCAGTACTTC.

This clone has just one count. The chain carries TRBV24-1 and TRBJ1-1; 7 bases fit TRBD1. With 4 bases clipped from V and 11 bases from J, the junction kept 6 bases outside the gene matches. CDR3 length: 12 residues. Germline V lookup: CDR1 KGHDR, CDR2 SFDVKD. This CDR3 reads CATSETGRVAFF. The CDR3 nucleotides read TGTGCCACCAGTGAGACAGGGAGGGTCGCTTTCTTT.

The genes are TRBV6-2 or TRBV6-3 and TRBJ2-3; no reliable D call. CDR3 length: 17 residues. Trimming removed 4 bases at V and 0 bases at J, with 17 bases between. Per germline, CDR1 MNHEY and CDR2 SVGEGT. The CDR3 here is CASSFPSSPASTDTQYF. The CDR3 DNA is TGTGCCAGCAGTTTCCCATCAAGTCCGGCGAGCACAGATACGCAGTATTTT.

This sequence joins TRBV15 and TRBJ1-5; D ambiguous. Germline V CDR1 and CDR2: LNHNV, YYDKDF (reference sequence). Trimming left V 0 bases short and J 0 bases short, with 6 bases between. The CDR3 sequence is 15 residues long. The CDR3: CATSREGNSNQPQHF. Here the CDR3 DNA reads TGTGCCACCAGCAGAGAGGGGAATAGCAATCAGCCCCAGCATTTT.

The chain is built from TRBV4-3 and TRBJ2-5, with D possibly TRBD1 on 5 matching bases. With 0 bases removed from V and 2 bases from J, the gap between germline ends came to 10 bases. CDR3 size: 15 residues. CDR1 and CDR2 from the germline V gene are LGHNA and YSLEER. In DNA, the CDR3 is TGCGCCAGCAGCCAAGACCAGGGTACTCAAGAGACCCAGTACTTC. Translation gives CASSQDQGTQETQYF.

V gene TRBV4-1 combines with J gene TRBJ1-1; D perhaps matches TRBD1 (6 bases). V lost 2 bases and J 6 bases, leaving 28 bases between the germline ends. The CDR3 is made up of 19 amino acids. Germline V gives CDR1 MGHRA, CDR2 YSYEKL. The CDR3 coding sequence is TGCGCCAGCAGCCAATCGGGACAAGTGGCCGGAAGACCCCGGGCTGAAGCTTTCTTT. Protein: CASSQSGQVAGRPRAEAFF.

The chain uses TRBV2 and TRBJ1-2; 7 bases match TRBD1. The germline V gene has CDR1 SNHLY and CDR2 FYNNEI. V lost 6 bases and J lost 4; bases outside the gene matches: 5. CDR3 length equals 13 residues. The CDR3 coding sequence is TGTGCCAGCAGGGCGGACAGGTTCTATGGCTACACCTTC. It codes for CASRADRFYGYTF.

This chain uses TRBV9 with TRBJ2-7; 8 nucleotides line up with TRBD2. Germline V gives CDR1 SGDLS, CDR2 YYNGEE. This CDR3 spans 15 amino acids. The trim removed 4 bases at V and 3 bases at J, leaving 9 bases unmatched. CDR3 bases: TGTGCCAGCAGCCCAGGGAGGCTAGCGGGCTACGAGCAGTACTTC. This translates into CASSPGRLAGYEQYF. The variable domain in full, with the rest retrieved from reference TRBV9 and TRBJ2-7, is DSGVTQTPKHLITATGQRVTLRCSPRSGDLSVYWYQQSLDQGLQFLIQYYNGEERAKGNILERFSAQQFPDLHSELNLSSLELGDSALYFCASSPGRLAGYEQYFGPGTRLTVT.

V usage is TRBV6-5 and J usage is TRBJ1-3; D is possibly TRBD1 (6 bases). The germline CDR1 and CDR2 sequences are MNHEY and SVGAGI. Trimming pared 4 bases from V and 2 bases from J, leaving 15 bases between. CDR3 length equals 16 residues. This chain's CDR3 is CASSSEGVLPGNTIYF. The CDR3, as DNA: TGTGCCAGCAGTTCGGAGGGGGTTCTCCCTGGAAACACCATATATTTT.

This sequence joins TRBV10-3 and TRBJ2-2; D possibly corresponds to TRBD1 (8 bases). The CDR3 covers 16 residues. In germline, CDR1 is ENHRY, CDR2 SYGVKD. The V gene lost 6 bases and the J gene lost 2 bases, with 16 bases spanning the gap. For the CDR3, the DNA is TGTGCCATCAGCGGGGAGGGGACAGGAAACACCGGGGAGCTGTTTTTT. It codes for CAISGEGTGNTGELFF.

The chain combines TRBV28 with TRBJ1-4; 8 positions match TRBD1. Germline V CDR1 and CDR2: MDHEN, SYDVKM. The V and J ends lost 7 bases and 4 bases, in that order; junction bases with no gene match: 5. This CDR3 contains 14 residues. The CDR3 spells CASISDRVNEKLFF. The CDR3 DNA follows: TGTGCCAGCATTTCGGACAGGGTTAATGAAAAACTGTTTTTT.

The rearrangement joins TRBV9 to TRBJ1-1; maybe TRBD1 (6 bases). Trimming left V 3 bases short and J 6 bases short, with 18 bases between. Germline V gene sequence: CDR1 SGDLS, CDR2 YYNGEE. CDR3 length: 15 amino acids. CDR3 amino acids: CASSATTGLGPEAFF. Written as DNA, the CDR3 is TGTGCCAGCAGCGCAACGACAGGCCTAGGCCCTGAAGCTTTCTTT. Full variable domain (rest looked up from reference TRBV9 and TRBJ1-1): DSGVTQTPKHLITATGQRVTLRCSPRSGDLSVYWYQQSLDQGLQFLIQYYNGEERAKGNILERFSAQQFPDLHSELNLSSLELGDSALYFCASSATTGLGPEAFFGQGTRLTVV.

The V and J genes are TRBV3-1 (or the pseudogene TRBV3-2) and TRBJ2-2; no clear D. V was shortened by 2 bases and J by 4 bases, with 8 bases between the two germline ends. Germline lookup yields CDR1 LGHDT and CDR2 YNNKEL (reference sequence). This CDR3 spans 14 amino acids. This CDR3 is CASSQIDRTGELFF. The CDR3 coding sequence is TGTGCCAGCAGCCAAATCGACCGCACCGGGGAGCTGTTTTTT.

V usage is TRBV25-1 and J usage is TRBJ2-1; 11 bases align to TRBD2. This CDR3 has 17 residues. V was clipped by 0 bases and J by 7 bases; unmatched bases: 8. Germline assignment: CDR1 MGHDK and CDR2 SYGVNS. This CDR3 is CASSEYSPTSGRNEQFF. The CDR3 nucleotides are TGTGCCAGCAGTGAATATTCCCCCACTAGCGGGAGAAATGAGCAGTTCTTC.

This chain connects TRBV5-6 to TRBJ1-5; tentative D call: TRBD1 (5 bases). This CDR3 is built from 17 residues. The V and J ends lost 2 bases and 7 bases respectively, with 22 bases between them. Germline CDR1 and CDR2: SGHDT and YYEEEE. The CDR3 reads CASSLGRDRGYYQPQHF. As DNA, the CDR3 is TGTGCCAGCAGCTTAGGAAGAGACAGAGGCTATTACCAGCCCCAGCATTTT. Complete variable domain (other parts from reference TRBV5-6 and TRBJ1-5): DAGVTQSPTHLIKTRGQQVTLRCSPKSGHDTVSWYQQALGQGPQFIFQYYEEEERQRGNFPDRFSGHQFPNYSSELNVNALLLGDSALYLCASSLGRDRGYYQPQHFGDGTRLSIL.

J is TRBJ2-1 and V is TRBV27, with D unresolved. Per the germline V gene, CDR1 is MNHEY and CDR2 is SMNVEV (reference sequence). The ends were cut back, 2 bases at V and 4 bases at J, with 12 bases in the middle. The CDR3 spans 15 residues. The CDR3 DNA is TGTGCCAGCAGTTTAACGGCTAGTGCGTACAATGAGCAGTTCTTC. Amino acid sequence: CASSLTASAYNEQFF.

The CDR3 spells CASSLALALSKNIQYF. CDR3 DNA sequence: TGTGCCAGCAGCTTAGCCTTAGCGTTGTCCAAAAACATTCAGTACTTC. The chain is built from TRBV11-2 and TRBJ2-4; maybe TRBD2 (5 bases). V dropped 1 base and J dropped 2 bases, with 12 bases sitting between them. Germline V lookup: CDR1 SGHAT, CDR2 FQNNGV. CDR3 length: 16 residues.

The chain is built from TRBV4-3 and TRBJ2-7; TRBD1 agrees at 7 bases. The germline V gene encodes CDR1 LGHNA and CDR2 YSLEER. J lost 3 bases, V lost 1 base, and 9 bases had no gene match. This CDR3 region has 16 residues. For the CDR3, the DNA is TGCGCCAGCAGCCAAGCCACAGGGGTACAGGGCTACGAGCAGTACTTC. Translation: CASSQATGVQGYEQYF.

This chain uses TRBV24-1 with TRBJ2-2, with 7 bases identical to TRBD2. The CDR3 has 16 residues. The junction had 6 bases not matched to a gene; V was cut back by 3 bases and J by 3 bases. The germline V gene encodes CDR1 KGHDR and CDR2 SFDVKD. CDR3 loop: CATSDPRGEHTGELFF. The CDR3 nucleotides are TGTGCCACCAGTGATCCACGGGGGGAGCACACCGGGGAGCTGTTTTTT.

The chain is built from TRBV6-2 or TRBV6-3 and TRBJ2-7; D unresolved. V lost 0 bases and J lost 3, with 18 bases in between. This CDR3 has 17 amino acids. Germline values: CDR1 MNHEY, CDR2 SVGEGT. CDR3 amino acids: CASSYSNRLGTNYEQYF. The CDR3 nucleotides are TGTGCCAGCAGTTACTCGAATCGTCTTGGAACAAACTACGAGCAGTACTTC.

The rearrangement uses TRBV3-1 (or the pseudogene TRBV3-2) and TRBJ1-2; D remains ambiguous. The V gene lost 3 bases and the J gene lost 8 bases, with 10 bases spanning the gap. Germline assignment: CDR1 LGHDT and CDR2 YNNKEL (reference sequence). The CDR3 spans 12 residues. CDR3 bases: TGTGCCAGCAGCCACCGATTCAGGGGCTACACCTTC. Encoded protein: CASSHRFRGYTF.